The rows below give T cell receptor beta chains drawn from one sample of a study of T-cell reconstitution after alpha-beta-depleted transplantation in children. TCRdb passed the PCR reads through MiXCR, listing each CDR3 protein once. The sample shows about 600,000 distinct CDR3 sequences, approximately 12% of them seen only once. Sample: PBMCs, mostly from graft donor cells, taken 360 days after TCRalphabeta/CD19-depleted stem cell transplant. The receptors shown here come from a male patient aged 10-17 years who had a stem cell transplant for acute myeloid leukemia, so the T cells may come from the graft donor. CDR3s include the opening cysteine and the closing phenylalanine or tryptophan. Each record gives: D gene, V gene, clone size, J gene, CDR3 protein, CDR3 DNA. A D gene is named only where the DNA matches it firmly. Only some rows state a clone size, as once, few, many or a class for expanded clones.

.,TRBV29-1,many,TRBJ2-3,CSVGELRFPNRRTDTQYF,TGCAGCGTCGGGGAGCTGAGATTTCCGAATCGACGCACAGATACGCAGTATTTT
TRBD1,TRBV24-1,.,TRBJ2-1,CATSDYRGIYEQFF,TGTGCCACCAGTGATTACAGGGGGATCTATGAGCAGTTCTTC
TRBD2,TRBV7-2,many,TRBJ2-7,CASSKTSGTYEQYF,TGTGCCAGCAGTAAGACTAGCGGAACCTACGAGCAGTACTTC
TRBD1,TRBV4-2,.,TRBJ2-2,CASSQVVDRGAGELFF,TGTGCCAGCAGCCAAGTCGTGGACAGGGGAGCCGGGGAGCTGTTTTTT
.,TRBV29-1,many,TRBJ2-1,CSVVPPEEFF,TGCAGCGTTGTCCCCCCCGAGGAGTTCTTC
.,TRBV4-3,few,TRBJ1-2,CASSSRLGDYGYTF,TGCGCCAGCAGCTCGAGATTAGGGGACTATGGCTACACCTTC
.,TRBV20-1,.,TRBJ2-4,CSARGRSLAKNIQYF,TGCAGTGCTAGAGGAAGATCTCTAGCCAAAAACATTCAGTACTTC
TRBD2,TRBV12-3/TRBV12-4,many,TRBJ2-1,CASSPPRLAFYNEQFF,TGTGCCAGCAGTCCACCTCGACTAGCCTTTTACAATGAGCAGTTCTTC
.,TRBV20-1,many,TRBJ2-3,CSARDPQGSTDTQYF,TGCAGTGCTAGAGATCCCCAGGGTAGCACAGATACGCAGTATTTT
.,TRBV30,.,TRBJ2-1,CAWNFQRTEQFF,TGTGCCTGGAACTTTCAGAGGACTGAGCAGTTCTTC
TRBD1,TRBV15,many,TRBJ2-5,CATRQGAVETQYF,TGTGCCACCAGACAGGGGGCGGTGGAGACCCAGTACTTC
TRBD2,TRBV11-1,.,TRBJ2-7,CASSPPAAQREAYEQYF,TGTGCCAGCAGCCCCCCGGCCGCTCAGCGGGAGGCCTACGAGCAGTACTTC
.,TRBV29-1,.,TRBJ2-7,CSVEIGIYEQYF,TGCAGCGTTGAAATTGGCATCTACGAGCAGTACTTC
.,TRBV7-9,.,TRBJ2-5,CASSLRSRDEETQYF,TGTGCCAGCAGCTTAAGGTCGAGGGACGAGGAGACCCAGTACTTC
.,TRBV6-5,many,TRBJ1-1,CASSYSTGNTEAFF,TGTGCCAGCAGTTACTCCACAGGGAACACTGAAGCTTTCTTT
TRBD1,TRBV29-1,.,TRBJ1-2,CSVGGTGDGYTF,TGCAGCGTTGGAGGGACAGGGGATGGCTACACCTTC
.,TRBV29-1,few,TRBJ2-3,CSYRQGGADTQYF,TGCAGCTACCGACAGGGAGGGGCAGATACGCAGTATTTT
TRBD1,TRBV11-2,.,TRBJ2-1,CASSFPGQVFSYNEQFF,TGTGCCAGCAGCTTTCCGGGACAGGTCTTCTCCTACAATGAGCAGTTCTTC
.,TRBV5-1,few,TRBJ1-2,CASTLYGYTF,TGCGCCAGCACCCTCTATGGCTACACCTTC
.,TRBV20-1,.,TRBJ2-7,CSARSGRFYEQYF,TGCAGTGCTAGGTCGGGACGGTTCTACGAGCAGTACTTC
.,TRBV21-1,few,TRBJ2-1,CASSDGRARSYNEQFF,TGTGCCAGCAGTGATGGGAGGGCCAGGTCCTACAATGAGCAGTTCTTC
TRBD1,TRBV14,.,TRBJ2-5,CASSLYRGSRETQYF,TGTGCCAGCAGCCTTTACAGGGGGTCGCGGGAGACCCAGTACTTC
.,TRBV15,few,TRBJ2-1,CATSRDPGERQFF,TGTGCCACCAGCAGAGATCCGGGGGAAAGGCAGTTCTTC
.,TRBV28,few,TRBJ1-1,CASSLSLYRGANTEAFF,TGTGCCAGCAGTTTATCCCTTTACCGGGGGGCGAACACTGAAGCTTTCTTT
.,TRBV6-2/TRBV6-3,few,TRBJ2-2,CASSYLLSTGELFF,TGTGCCAGCAGTTACTTGTTAAGCACCGGGGAGCTGTTTTTT
TRBD1,TRBV11-2,many,TRBJ2-7,CASSQTGGNYEQYF,TGTGCCAGCAGCCAGACAGGGGGTAACTACGAGCAGTACTTC
.,TRBV20-1,.,TRBJ2-5,CCARDAQRVYQETQYF,TGCTGTGCTAGAGATGCCCAGCGGGTCTACCAAGAGACCCAGTACTTC
.,TRBV20-1,.,TRBJ1-4,CSARDPVGAGGKLFF,TGCAGTGCTAGAGATCCCGTAGGCGCCGGCGGAAAACTGTTTTTT
TRBD2,TRBV6-2/TRBV6-3,many,TRBJ2-3,CASSQLLAADTQYF,TGTGCCAGCAGTCAGCTACTAGCGGCAGATACGCAGTATTTT
.,TRBV29-1,many,TRBJ2-3,CSVVAGPSDTQYF,TGCAGCGTTGTCGCAGGACCCTCCGATACGCAGTATTTT
.,TRBV12-3/TRBV12-4,few,TRBJ2-2,CASSRITGELFF,TGTGCCAGCAGCCGAATCACCGGGGAGCTGTTTTTT
.,TRBV20-1,few,TRBJ2-7,CSASGGEQYF,TGCAGTGCTAGTGGGGGAGAGCAGTACTTC
TRBD1,TRBV29-1,.,TRBJ2-5,CSVEPGQQTQYF,TGCAGCGTAGAGCCGGGACAGCAGACCCAGTACTTC
.,TRBV12-3/TRBV12-4,few,TRBJ2-3,CASTLGDSSTDTQYF,TGTGCCAGCACCCTAGGCGACAGTAGCACAGATACGCAGTATTTT
.,TRBV3-1,few,TRBJ1-5,CASSQDSRRRQPQHF,TGTGCCAGCAGCCAAGATAGCAGAAGGAGGCAGCCCCAGCATTTT